This paragraph reports one TCR beta chain. Germline lookup yields CDR1 SGHRS and CDR2 YFSETQ. There are 13 residues in the CDR3. The V and J ends lost 2 bases and 0 bases respectively, with 2 bases between them. This sample stems from a study of T cell changes during pregnancy in multiple sclerosis. Sequencing used immunoSEQ multiplex PCR; TCRdb keeps in-frame clones, though not all of them. The sample has more than 80,000 clones, 92% seen once; the top ten hold over 1.5%. The specimen was peripheral blood, collected in the first trimester of pregnancy. This chain connects TRBV5-1 to TRBJ2-2; D is unresolved. This TCR derives from a female donor with multiple sclerosis, enrolled in a pregnancy study. CDR3 nucleotide sequence: TGCGCCAGCAGCTTCGCGAACACCGGGGAGCTGTTTTTT. Amino acid sequence: CASSFANTGELFF.